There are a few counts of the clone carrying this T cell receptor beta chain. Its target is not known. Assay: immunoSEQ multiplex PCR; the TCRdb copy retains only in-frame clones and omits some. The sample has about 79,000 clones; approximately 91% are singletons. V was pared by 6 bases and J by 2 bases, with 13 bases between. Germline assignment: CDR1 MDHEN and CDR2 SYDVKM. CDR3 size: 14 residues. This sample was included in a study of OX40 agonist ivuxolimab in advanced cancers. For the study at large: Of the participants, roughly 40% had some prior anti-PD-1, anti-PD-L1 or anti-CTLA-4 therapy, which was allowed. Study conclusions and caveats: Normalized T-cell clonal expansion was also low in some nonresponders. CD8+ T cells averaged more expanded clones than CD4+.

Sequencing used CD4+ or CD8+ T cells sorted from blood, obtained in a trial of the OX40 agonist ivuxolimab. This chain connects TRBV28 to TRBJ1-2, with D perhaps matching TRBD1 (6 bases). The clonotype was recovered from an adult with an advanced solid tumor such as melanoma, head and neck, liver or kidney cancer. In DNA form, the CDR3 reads TGTGCCAGCAGCCGTGGACAGACAAACTATGGCTACACCTTC. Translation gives CASSRGQTNYGYTF.